Listed below are T cell receptor beta chains from one sample, sequenced in a study of CD8 T cells in ankylosing spondylitis. TCRdb fed the 5' RACE reads into MiXCR, producing one record per CDR3 protein. The data hold roughly 230,000 distinct CDR3 sequences, with roughly 10% observed a single time. Sequenced material: blood, either unsorted or a sorted T cell fraction (not recorded which). All receptors derive from a male donor with ankylosing spondylitis or in good health (not recorded which). Both conserved end residues are part of each CDR3. Only some rows state a clone size, as once, few, many or a class for expanded clones.

v_call clone_size cdr3_aa
TRBV10-1 few CASSETTDLYGYTF
TRBV11-2 few CASSLFTQVPHEQYF
TRBV12-3/TRBV12-4 many CASSLANSPYEQYF
TRBV29-1 many CSVSGTVYGYTF
TRBV10-3 many CAILDSTDTQYF
TRBV10-1 NA CASSEGTGVDSPLHF
TRBV7-2 NA CASSTRDNLRNTEAFF
TRBV7-2 many CASSFGTEYYEQYF
TRBV6-1 many CASRSGDGDTQYF
TRBV5-1 many CASSWTGDYEQYF
TRBV10-3 many CAISESKSLSGSTDTQYF
TRBV6-1 few CASSDRSKGGEAFF
TRBV11-3 NA CASSVSGGATDTQYF
TRBV11-2 many CASSRDRGFTDTQYF
TRBV6-1 many CASSPGGRGQPQHF
TRBV30 many CAWSKWEAYNEQFF
TRBV3-1 many CASSHRNPGAGTGELFF
TRBV5-4 few CASSWAGDFAGELFF
TRBV29-1 few CSVAQGGGPNQPQHF
TRBV20-1 many CSASVKTYNEQFF
TRBV6-1 many CASSPGTPNSPLHF
TRBV3-1 many CASSPSRDFRRETQYF
TRBV12-3/TRBV12-4 many CASSPGTGQMSPTDTQYF
TRBV20-1 many CSANLVGDDEKLFF
TRBV3-1 many CASSQDGVKSYGYTF
TRBV20-1 many CSAMVPGRYEQYF
TRBV6-1 many CASRKREDYNEQFF
TRBV20-1 NA CSARASLGGTDTQYF
TRBV20-1 many CSARPKTGFSYEQYF
TRBV7-2 many CASSLNSLGTNTEAFF
TRBV5-1 many CASSLALAGDSYNEQFF
TRBV19 many CASTTLRQGVSNQPQHF
TRBV7-6 few CASSLGPLPRYNEQFF
TRBV7-2 many CASTLAGRQETQYF
TRBV5-1 many CASSLGTSGNEQFF
TRBV30 NA CAWSPGRAGPQHF
TRBV4-2 many CASSQDGGYGYGYTF
TRBV10-3 many CAISERGTGTDTQYF
TRBV6-1 many CASSRTGGTSTDTQYF
TRBV29-1 many CSVDERANTEAFF
TRBV5-1 NA CASRESGRANTGELFF
TRBV19 NA CASRTVLNEKLFF
TRBV5-1 many CASSRQGWNTGELFF
TRBV29-1 NA CSVVGQVNTGELFF
TRBV30 NA CAWSRGQNYEQYF
TRBV20-1 many CSARPPGLPIEQYF
TRBV11-3 few CASSSDTLNTGELFF
TRBV7-9 many CASSPRAGALGNEQFF
TRBV11-2 NA CASSPLRESGELFF
TRBV10-3 NA CAISSGRTEAFF
TRBV12-3/TRBV12-4 many CASSSDGTYEQYF
TRBV12-3/TRBV12-4 many CASSPQSMGNQPQHF
TRBV28 once CASWGTNQNEQFF